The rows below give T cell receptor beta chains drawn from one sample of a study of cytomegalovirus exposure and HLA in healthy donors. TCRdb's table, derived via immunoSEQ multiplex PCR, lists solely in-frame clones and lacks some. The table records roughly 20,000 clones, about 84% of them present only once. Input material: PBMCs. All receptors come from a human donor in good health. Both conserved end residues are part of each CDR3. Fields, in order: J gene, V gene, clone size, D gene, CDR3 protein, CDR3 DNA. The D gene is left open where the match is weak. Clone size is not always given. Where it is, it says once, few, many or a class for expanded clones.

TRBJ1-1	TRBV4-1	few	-	CASSQDGGSEKEAFF	TGCGCCAGCAGCCAAGATGGTGGCAGCGAAAAGGAAGCTTTCTTT
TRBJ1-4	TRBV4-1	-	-	CASSPQRVYNEKLFF	TGCGCCAGCAGCCCCCAACGGGTTTACAATGAAAAACTGTTTTTT
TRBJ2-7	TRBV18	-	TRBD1	CASSPLPPGQGTSYEQYF	TGTGCCAGCTCACCGCTACCCCCCGGACAGGGGACATCCTACGAGCAGTACTTC
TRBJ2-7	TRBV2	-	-	CASSEAGGGTPEQYF	TGTGCCAGCAGTGAAGCGGGTGGGGGGACGCCCGAGCAGTACTTC
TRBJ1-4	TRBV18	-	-	CASSLSGSRANEKLFF	TGTGCCAGCTCACTCTCGGGGTCAAGGGCTAATGAAAAACTGTTTTTT
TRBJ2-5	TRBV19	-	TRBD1	CASSPGTVSQETQYF	TGTGCCAGTAGTCCCGGGACAGTGTCCCAAGAGACCCAGTACTTC
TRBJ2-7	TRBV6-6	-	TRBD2	CASSYAGAPREQYF	TGTGCCAGCAGTTACGCGGGAGCCCCTCGCGAGCAGTACTTC
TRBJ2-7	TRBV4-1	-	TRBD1	CASSQVATGGTYEQYF	TGCGCCAGCAGCCAAGTCGCAACAGGGGGGACCTACGAGCAGTACTTC
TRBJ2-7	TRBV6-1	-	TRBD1	CASSEALQDRGFLSYEQYF	TGTGCCAGCAGTGAAGCGCTTCAGGACAGGGGGTTCCTCTCCTACGAGCAGTACTTC
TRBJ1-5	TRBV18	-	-	CASSPPYHRQDLYSNQPQHF	TGTGCCAGCTCACCACCGTATCACAGACAGGATCTTTATAGCAATCAGCCCCAGCATTTT
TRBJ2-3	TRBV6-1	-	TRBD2	CASSETSGGPDTQYF	TGTGCCAGCAGTGAAACTAGCGGGGGACCAGATACGCAGTATTTT
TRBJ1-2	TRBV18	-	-	CASSPRVYGYTF	TGTGCCAGCTCACCGAGAGTTTATGGCTACACCTTC
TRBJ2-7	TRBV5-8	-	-	CASSRGLDYEQYF	TGTGCCAGCAGCAGGGGACTTGACTACGAGCAGTACTTC
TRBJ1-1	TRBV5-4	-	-	CASSLTGRHTEAFF	TGTGCCAGCAGCTTGACAGGGAGACACACTGAAGCTTTCTTT
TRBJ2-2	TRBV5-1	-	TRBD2	CASRLAATGELFF	TGCGCCAGCCGACTAGCGGCCACCGGGGAGCTGTTTTTT
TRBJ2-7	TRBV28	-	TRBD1	CASIKDRVREQYF	TGTGCCAGCATAAAGGACAGGGTCCGCGAGCAGTACTTC
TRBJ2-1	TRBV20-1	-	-	CSAKAGREQFF	TGCAGTGCTAAGGCAGGCCGTGAGCAGTTCTTC
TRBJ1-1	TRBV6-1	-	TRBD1	CASQGARTEAFF	TGTGCCAGCCAGGGGGCAAGGACTGAAGCTTTCTTT
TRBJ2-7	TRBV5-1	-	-	CASSPGSGLSSYEQYF	TGCGCCAGCAGCCCCGGTAGCGGCCTAAGCTCCTACGAGCAGTACTTC
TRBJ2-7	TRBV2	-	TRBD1	CASRRGQGAVEQYF	TGTGCCAGCAGGAGGGGACAGGGGGCAGTTGAGCAGTACTTC
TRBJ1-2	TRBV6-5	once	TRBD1	CASSGQARYGYTF	TGTGCCAGCAGCGGACAGGCCCGCTATGGCTACACCTTC
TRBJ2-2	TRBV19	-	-	CASQSERDTGELFF	TGTGCCAGTCAATCCGAGCGGGACACCGGGGAGCTGTTTTTT
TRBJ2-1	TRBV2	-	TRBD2	CASSGGLAGGPKHYNEQFF	TGTGCCAGCAGTGGGGGACTAGCGGGGGGGCCCAAGCATTACAATGAGCAGTTCTTC
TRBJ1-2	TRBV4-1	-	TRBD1	CASSQDPRDSYGYTF	TGCGCCAGCAGCCAAGATCCCCGGGACAGTTATGGCTACACCTTC
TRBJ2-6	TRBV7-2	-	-	CASSLGGISGANVLTF	TGTGCCAGCAGCTTAGGCGGCATCTCTGGGGCCAACGTCCTGACTTTC
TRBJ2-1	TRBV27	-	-	CASSLGLDRDEQFF	TGTGCCAGCAGTTTAGGTCTGGACAGAGATGAGCAGTTCTTC
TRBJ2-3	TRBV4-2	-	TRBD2	CASSQDSRESAGGSAQYF	TGTGCCAGCAGCCAGGATAGTAGAGAGTCCGCGGGGGGATCGGCGCAGTATTTT
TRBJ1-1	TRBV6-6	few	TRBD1	CASNRQGSTEAFF	TGTGCCAGCAATCGACAGGGATCCACTGAAGCTTTCTTT
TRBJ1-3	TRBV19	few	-	CASTVSGNTIYF	TGTGCCAGCACAGTCTCTGGAAACACCATATATTTT
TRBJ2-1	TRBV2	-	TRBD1	CASSELRTGDYNEQFF	TGTGCCAGCAGTGAATTGCGGACAGGGGACTACAATGAGCAGTTCTTC
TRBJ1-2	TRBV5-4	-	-	CASSLGQSNYGYTF	TGTGCCAGCAGCTTGGGACAGTCTAACTATGGCTACACCTTC
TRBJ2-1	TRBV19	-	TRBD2	CASSRTSGEPYNEQFF	TGTGCCAGTAGCCGAACTAGCGGGGAACCCTACAATGAGCAGTTCTTC
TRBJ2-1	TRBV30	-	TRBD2	CAWWLAGVDEQFF	TGTGCCTGGTGGCTAGCGGGAGTTGATGAGCAGTTCTTC
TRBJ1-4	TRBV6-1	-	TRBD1	CASRSSGTGNEKLFF	TGTGCCAGCAGGTCTTCCGGGACAGGGAACGAAAAACTGTTTTTT
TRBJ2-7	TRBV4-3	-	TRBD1	CASSQATGEYDEQYF	TGCGCCAGCAGCCAAGCGACAGGGGAATACGACGAGCAGTACTTC
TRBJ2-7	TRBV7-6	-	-	CASSPESELVYEQYF	TGTGCCAGCAGCCCAGAGTCGGAACTAGTCTACGAGCAGTACTTC
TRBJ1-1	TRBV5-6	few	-	CASNPVANTEAFF	TGTGCCAGCAACCCGGTTGCGAACACTGAAGCTTTCTTT
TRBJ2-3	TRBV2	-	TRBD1	CASRPGDVRGDTQYF	TGTGCCAGCCGCCCGGGCGACGTCAGGGGGGATACGCAGTATTTT
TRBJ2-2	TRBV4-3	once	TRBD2	CASSQDSRGYTGELFF	TGCGCCAGCAGCCAAGATTCGCGGGGGTACACCGGGGAGCTGTTTTTT
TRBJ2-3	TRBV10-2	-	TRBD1	CASNDRVTDTQYF	TGCGCCAGCAATGACAGGGTCACAGATACGCAGTATTTT
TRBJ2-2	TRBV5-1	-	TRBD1	CASGQGATGELFF	TGCGCCAGCGGACAGGGGGCTACCGGGGAGCTGTTTTTT
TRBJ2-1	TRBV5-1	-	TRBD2	CASSFSRILAEKVDEQFF	TGCGCCAGCAGCTTTTCCCGGATACTAGCGGAAAAGGTGGATGAGCAGTTCTTC
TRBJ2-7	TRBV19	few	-	CASSTKTEQYF	TGTGCCAGTAGTACCAAGACAGAGCAGTACTTC
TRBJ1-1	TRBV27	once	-	CASSLWGAEAFF	TGTGCCAGCAGTTTATGGGGGGCTGAAGCTTTCTTT
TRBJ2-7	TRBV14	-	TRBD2	CASSPSQASGRVEQYF	TGTGCCAGCAGCCCTAGTCAGGCTAGCGGGAGGGTCGAGCAGTACTTC
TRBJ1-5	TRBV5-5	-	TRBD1	CASSQVGGGSQPQHF	TGTGCCAGCAGCCAGGTCGGAGGGGGCAGCCAGCCCCAGCATTTT
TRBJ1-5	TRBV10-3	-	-	CAIGGGVYSNQPQHF	TGTGCCATCGGTGGAGGAGTTTATAGCAATCAGCCCCAGCATTTT
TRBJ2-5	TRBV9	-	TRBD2	CASSVASGKGGTQYF	TGTGCCAGCAGCGTAGCTAGCGGGAAGGGAGGGACCCAGTACTTC
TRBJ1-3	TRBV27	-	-	CASSLAPSGNTIYF	TGTGCCAGCAGTTTGGCCCCGTCTGGAAACACCATATATTTT
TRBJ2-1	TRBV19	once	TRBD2	CASSMGSGTSYNEQFF	TGTGCCAGTAGTATGGGTAGCGGGACTTCCTACAATGAGCAGTTCTTC
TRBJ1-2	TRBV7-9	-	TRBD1	CASSLLGQGALGNYGYTF	TGTGCCAGCAGCTTATTGGGACAGGGGGCGCTGGGGAACTATGGCTACACCTTC
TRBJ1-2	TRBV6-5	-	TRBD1	CASSYNRGGGYGYTF	TGTGCCAGCAGTTACAACAGGGGAGGAGGCTATGGCTACACCTTC
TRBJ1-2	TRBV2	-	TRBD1	CASSRGPRQGAMHGYTF	TGTGCCAGCAGTAGGGGGCCCCGACAGGGGGCTATGCATGGCTACACCTTC
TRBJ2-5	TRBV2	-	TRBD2	CASSFSGTEVETQYF	TGTGCCAGCAGTTTCAGCGGGACCGAGGTGGAGACCCAGTACTTC
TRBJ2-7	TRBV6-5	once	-	CASSYSVGGGEQYF	TGTGCCAGCAGTTACTCAGTGGGTGGAGGCGAGCAGTACTTC
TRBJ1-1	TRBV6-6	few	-	CASSYSRQGQTEAFF	TGTGCCAGCAGTTACTCAAGGCAGGGGCAAACTGAAGCTTTCTTT
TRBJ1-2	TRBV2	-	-	CASRKPGPGGYGYTF	TGTGCCAGCAGAAAACCGGGCCCGGGGGGCTATGGCTACACCTTC
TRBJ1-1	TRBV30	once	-	CAWTRQNTEAFF	TGTGCCTGGACGCGGCAGAACACTGAAGCTTTCTTT
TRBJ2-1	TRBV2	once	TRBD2	CASSHGLAGGYNEQFF	TGTGCCAGCAGTCACGGTTTAGCGGGGGGGTACAATGAGCAGTTCTTC
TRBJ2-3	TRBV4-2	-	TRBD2	CASSELAGGQDTQYF	TGTGCCAGCAGCGAACTAGCGGGGGGCCAAGATACGCAGTATTTT